This T cell receptor beta chain was documented in a study of metastatic and nonmetastatic thyroid tumors. TCRdb reanalyzed the PCR reads via MiXCR. The profile shows tens of thousands of clones, under 5% of them singletons. This clone showed up many times. Germline V CDR1 and CDR2: MNHNS, SASEGT. This CDR3 has 14 amino acids. Between the trimmed V and J ends, which lost 6 bases and 0 bases, there was a span of 12 bases. Patients had received no treatment of any kind before thyroid surgery. This sequence was found in a female donor with papillary thyroid cancer or a benign thyroid nodule (not recorded which). Some clones in this sample may be carry-over from other donors' samples. The chain carries TRBV6-1 and TRBJ2-7; possible D gene TRBD2, 5 bases. Specimen: blood. CDR3 DNA sequence: TGTGCCAGCAGGGAGACTACGAGCTCCTACGAGCAGTACTTC. It specifies CASRETTSSYEQYF.